This T cell receptor beta chain was documented in a study of shared clonotypes between healthy human individuals. CDR3 size: 13 residues. Germline CDR1 is MNHEY and CDR2 is SMNVEV (reference sequence). V shed 3 bases and J shed 6 bases, with 8 bases lying between them. It was about 210 ng DNA, some 30,000 T cell genomes, that sorted-subset replicate PCRs used. Libraries were prepared by immunoSEQ multiplex PCR; TCRdb keeps only in-frame clonotypes and omits some of them. Seen here are 550,000 to 800,000 clones, less than 95% observed once, and the top ten hold 34%. Comment on this clone: The antigen remains undetermined. Other DNA sequences of this sample code for an identical CDR3.

Points from the study as a whole: It was expected that sequencing depth would affect clonotype sharing among donors.

The healthy adult donors were HIV-negative and reported no recent acute infections or vaccinations. The rearrangement joins TRBV27 to TRBJ2-2; D remains unclear. The clonotype was recovered from a young man in good health. Some clones in this sample may be carry-over from other donors' samples. Sequencing was performed on memory CD8+ T cells from PBMCs. Subset: CD45RO+ cells pooled with CCR7-negative TemRA cells. CDR3 coding DNA: TGTGCCAGCAGTTTTCGTGGGGCCGGGGAGCTGTTTTTT. Translated, it gives CASSFRGAGELFF.